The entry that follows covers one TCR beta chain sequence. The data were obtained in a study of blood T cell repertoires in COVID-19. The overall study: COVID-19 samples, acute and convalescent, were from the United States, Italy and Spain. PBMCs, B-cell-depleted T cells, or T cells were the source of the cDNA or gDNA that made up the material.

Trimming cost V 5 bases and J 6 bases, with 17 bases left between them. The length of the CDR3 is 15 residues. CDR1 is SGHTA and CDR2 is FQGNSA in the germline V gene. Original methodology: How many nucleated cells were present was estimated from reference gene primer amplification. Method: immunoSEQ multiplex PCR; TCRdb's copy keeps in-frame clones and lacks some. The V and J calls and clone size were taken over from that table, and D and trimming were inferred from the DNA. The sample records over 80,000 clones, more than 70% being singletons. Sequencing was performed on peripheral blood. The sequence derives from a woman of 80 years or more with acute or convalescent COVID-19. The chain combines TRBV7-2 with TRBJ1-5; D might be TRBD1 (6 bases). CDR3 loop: CASSLVGGASQPQHF. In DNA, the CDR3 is TGTGCCAGCAGCCTAGTAGGGGGAGCTAGTCAGCCCCAGCATTTT.